This T cell receptor (beta chain) came from a study of blood T cells in healthy people across ages. Healthy Caucasian individuals from Russia aged roughly 6 to 90 were enrolled as donors. A second PCR of about 6 to 12 cycles used a sample-barcoded 5' primer and a J-beta primer mix. The authors tagged each cDNA molecule using a template-switch adaptor with 12 random nucleotides. A single record per CDR3 protein comes from TCRdb applying MiXCR to the 5' RACE reads. This sample has roughly 1 million distinct CDR3 sequences; almost 25% occur once, and the top ten carry approximately 0.71%. With respect to this clonotype: Its antigen remains unknown.

Study conclusions and caveats: Possibly, changes in expanded clonotypes were confounded because donor CMV status was unknown. Long-lived and aged donors differed, with more naive CD4+ cells and higher diversity in the long-lived.

Losses at the gene ends were 8 bases for V and 6 bases for J; bases not matched to a gene: 16. This CDR3 is 17 amino acids long. Per the germline V gene, CDR1 is MNHNS and CDR2 is SASEGT. Another study also made use of these data, one on T cells of mothers and their children.

The sample consisted of blood. The chain carries TRBV6-1 and TRBJ1-2; 12 positions agree with TRBD1. This clonotype originated in a girl aged 2 to 10 in good health. DNA of the CDR3: TGTGCCAGCGGGCCTACCGGGACAGGGGGCGACTTTAATGGCTACACCTTC. Its protein product is CASGPTGTGGDFNGYTF.